This is a list of T cell receptor beta chains from one sample in a study of PD-L1 blockade in urothelial cancer. Some clones are missing from TCRdb's copy, which holds only in-frame ones; the method was immunoSEQ multiplex PCR. This table holds about 37,000 clones, under 90% found once. The sample consisted of PBMCs, taken around atezolizumab (anti-PD-L1) treatment. The origin of the receptors is a man in his fifties or sixties with urothelial cancer. Both conserved end residues are part of each CDR3. D genes are given only for firm matches. For some rows the clone size is stated as once, few or many, or as a class when expanded; others skip it.

clone_size: .
j_call: TRBJ2-1
d_call: .
v_call: TRBV2
cdr3_aa: CASSDDPGDNEQFF
cdr3_nt: TGTGCCAGCAGCGATGACCCAGGGGACAATGAGCAGTTCTTC

clone_size: .
j_call: TRBJ2-5
d_call: .
v_call: TRBV6-6
cdr3_aa: CASNLQGIETQYF
cdr3_nt: TGTGCCAGCAACCTCCAGGGTATAGAGACCCAGTACTTC

clone_size: .
j_call: TRBJ1-1
d_call: .
v_call: TRBV7-9
cdr3_aa: CASSWGSSNTEAFF
cdr3_nt: TGTGCCAGCAGCTGGGGCTCTTCGAACACTGAAGCTTTCTTT

clone_size: .
j_call: TRBJ2-5
d_call: TRBD1
v_call: TRBV5-1
cdr3_aa: CASSTGTGRETQYF
cdr3_nt: TGCGCCAGCAGCACGGGGACAGGGAGAGAGACCCAGTACTTC

clone_size: .
j_call: TRBJ2-1
d_call: .
v_call: TRBV11-2
cdr3_aa: CASSLDSRAEQFF
cdr3_nt: TGTGCCAGCAGCTTAGATTCGAGGGCTGAGCAGTTCTTC

clone_size: .
j_call: TRBJ1-1
d_call: .
v_call: TRBV21-1
cdr3_aa: CARPPLSVGEWGAFF
cdr3_nt: TGTGCCAGACCCCCACTTTCAGTAGGGGAATGGGGCGCTTTCTTT

clone_size: few
j_call: TRBJ2-1
d_call: TRBD1
v_call: TRBV6-1
cdr3_aa: CASTPYRGLRNEQFF
cdr3_nt: TGTGCCAGTACACCTTACAGGGGGCTTCGCAATGAGCAGTTCTTC

clone_size: .
j_call: TRBJ1-2
d_call: .
v_call: TRBV6-5
cdr3_aa: CASSYRQTGDGYTF
cdr3_nt: TGTGCCAGCAGTTACCGGCAGACAGGCGATGGCTACACCTTC

clone_size: once
j_call: TRBJ2-3
d_call: .
v_call: TRBV7-2
cdr3_aa: CAIGRGRLSDTQYF
cdr3_nt: TGTGCTATTGGGCGCGGGCGCCTCTCAGATACGCAGTATTTT

clone_size: .
j_call: TRBJ1-1
d_call: .
v_call: TRBV7-9
cdr3_aa: CASSLVSGSTRFEAFF
cdr3_nt: TGTGCCAGCAGCTTAGTATCAGGCTCAACGAGATTTGAAGCTTTCTTT

clone_size: .
j_call: TRBJ1-4
d_call: TRBD1
v_call: TRBV18
cdr3_aa: CASRGTGVYEKLFF
cdr3_nt: TGTGCCAGCCGTGGGACAGGGGTTTATGAAAAACTGTTTTTT

clone_size: .
j_call: TRBJ2-1
d_call: TRBD1
v_call: TRBV6-1
cdr3_aa: CASSAGGTGDNEQFF
cdr3_nt: TGTGCCAGCAGTGCAGGCGGGACAGGGGATAATGAGCAGTTCTTC

clone_size: .
j_call: TRBJ2-7
d_call: TRBD1
v_call: TRBV6-6
cdr3_aa: CASSYGQGLYEQYF
cdr3_nt: TGTGCCAGCAGTTACGGACAGGGCCTCTACGAGCAGTACTTC

clone_size: once
j_call: TRBJ2-3
d_call: .
v_call: TRBV7-2
cdr3_aa: CASSLATGSTDTQYF
cdr3_nt: TGTGCCAGCAGCTTGGCGACAGGAAGCACAGATACGCAGTATTTT

clone_size: once
j_call: TRBJ2-3
d_call: TRBD2
v_call: TRBV6-4
cdr3_aa: CASSDGLAGAPDTQYF
cdr3_nt: TGTGCCAGCAGTGACGGGCTAGCGGGGGCCCCAGATACGCAGTATTTT

clone_size: .
j_call: TRBJ1-1
d_call: TRBD1
v_call: TRBV6-1
cdr3_aa: CASSATDRGWAFF
cdr3_nt: TGTGCCAGCAGTGCTACGGACAGGGGGTGGGCTTTCTTT

clone_size: .
j_call: TRBJ1-1
d_call: .
v_call: TRBV2
cdr3_aa: CASSEASGGDTEAFF
cdr3_nt: TGTGCCAGCAGTGAAGCGTCGGGGGGGGACACTGAAGCTTTCTTT